This entry features one TCR beta chain sequence. No antigen is known for it. Base qualities are not provided; no much larger clone lies one nucleotide away. The data belong to a study of blood T cell repertoires in COVID-19 (dated by TCRdb to 2020 to 2022). At the level of the whole study: Collaborator samples came from the United States, Italy and Spain and covered acute and convalescent phases of COVID-19. The prospective study material was composed of cDNA or gDNA derived from T cells, B-cell-depleted T cells, or PBMCs. Deeply sampled blood TCRbeta repertoires from subjects exposed to, actively infected with, or recovered from COVID-19 were included in the dataset. The repertoires were released in a freely available public database meant as a resource for research on the immune response to SARS-CoV-2. The samples were drawn from two sources: the first 160 participants of the ongoing ImmuneRACE study, and 1,254 subjects contributed by 6 global collaborators. Nearly every sample came with metadata listing a de-identified subject ID, COVID-19 status, age in years and sex. Where available, HLA class I and class II types were obtained from metadata supplied by the sample provider rather than from assay-based typing.

TCRbeta CDR3 regions were amplified from genomic DNA by means of the immunoSEQ Assay, a bias-controlled multiplex PCR. The original pipeline was this. The number of nucleated cells in each sample was estimated from the amplification of reference gene primers within the assay. To quantify the absolute abundance of each unique TCRbeta CDR3 rearrangement, sequence reads were collapsed and filtered. For each sample, productive Simpson clonality was calculated as the square root of Simpson's diversity index across productive rearrangements. TCRdb re-hosts the immuneACCESS table, in-frame sequences only. Its copies lack some clones; in the studies checked, an unresolved V gene accounts for under half of them, and the cause for the rest is not known. That table is the source of V, J and clone size, and D and trimming were worked out from the DNA. Within this sample are over 600,000 clones, with 85% to 90% of them counted one time only. Together, the top ten hold over 0.2% of the sample.

Each collaborating institution followed its own protocols to collect whole blood in K2EDTA tubes. For TCRbeta analysis, collaborators shipped samples in one of three forms: frozen whole blood, isolated PBMCs, or DNA extracted from either of those sample types. CDR1 is given as SNHLY and CDR2 as FYNNEI, both from the germline V gene. V ends up 6 bases short and J 7 bases short, with an unmatched junction base count of 5. The CDR3 runs 12 residues from the cysteine to the phenylalanine. Only CDR3 DNA remains: 36 bases, in frame from the first base. Here is what the overall study found, with its caveats: Clinical and demographic metadata were provided uncurated, with the amount varying by source and participant.

The sequence was collected from a young woman with acute or convalescent COVID-19. The chain uses TRBV2 and TRBJ1-1; TRBD1 aligns with 7 central bases. The specimen sequenced was peripheral blood. Read as DNA, the sequence is TGTGCCAGCAGAAGACAGGGAAGTGAAGCTTTCTTT. Its translation is CASRRQGSEAFF.